This TCR beta chain came from a study of blood T cell repertoires in COVID-19. Living in 24 US areas, the participants were between about 18 and 90 years of age. The CDR3 loop spans 17 amino acids. Trimming shortened V by 5 bases and J by 5 bases, and 24 bases separated the two germline ends. Germline-derived CDR1 and CDR2 are SGHTA and FQGNSA. Clones were sequenced by immunoSEQ multiplex PCR, and TCRdb holds only the in-frame ones, with some missing. This sample yields about 230,000 clones, of which around 92% are seen a single time; 4% belongs to the top ten. Specimen: PBMCs or T cells enriched from blood (not recorded which). The J gene is TRBJ1-1, the V gene TRBV7-2, with D possibly TRBD1 on 5 matching bases. This receptor was taken from a woman aged 25 to 39 with acute COVID-19. CDR3 loop: CASSPFEGVGFRTEAFF. CDR3 coding DNA: TGTGCCAGCAGCCCATTCGAAGGGGTCGGGTTCCGGACTGAAGCTTTCTTT.